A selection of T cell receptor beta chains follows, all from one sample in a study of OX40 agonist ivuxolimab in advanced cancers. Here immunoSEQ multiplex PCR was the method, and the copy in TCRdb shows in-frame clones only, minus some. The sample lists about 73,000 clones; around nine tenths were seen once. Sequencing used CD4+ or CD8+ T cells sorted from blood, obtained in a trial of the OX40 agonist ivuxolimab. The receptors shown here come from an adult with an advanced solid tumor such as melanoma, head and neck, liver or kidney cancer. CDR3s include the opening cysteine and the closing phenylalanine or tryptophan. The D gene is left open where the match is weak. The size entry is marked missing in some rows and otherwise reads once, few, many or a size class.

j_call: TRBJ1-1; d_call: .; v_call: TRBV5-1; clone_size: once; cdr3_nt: TGCGCCAGCAGCTCCAGGGGTCCGACTGAAGCTTTCTTT; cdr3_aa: CASSSRGPTEAFF
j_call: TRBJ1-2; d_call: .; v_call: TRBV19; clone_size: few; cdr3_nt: TGTGCCAGTACGGTGGGTACTAGCTATGGCTACACCTTC; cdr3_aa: CASTVGTSYGYTF
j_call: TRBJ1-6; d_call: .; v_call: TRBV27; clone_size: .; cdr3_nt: TGTGCCAGCAGCCTTCAGGGTTATAATTCACCCCTCCACTTT; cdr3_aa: CASSLQGYNSPLHF
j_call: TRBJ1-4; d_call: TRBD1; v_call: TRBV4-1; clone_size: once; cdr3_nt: TGCGCCAGCAGCCCGGGACAGGGGACCACTAATGAAAAACTGTTTTTT; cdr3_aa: CASSPGQGTTNEKLFF
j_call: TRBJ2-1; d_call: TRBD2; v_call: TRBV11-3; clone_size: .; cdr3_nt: TGTGCCAGCAGCTTAGACCTGGGGGGGACGCACAATGAGCAGTTCTTC; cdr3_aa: CASSLDLGGTHNEQFF
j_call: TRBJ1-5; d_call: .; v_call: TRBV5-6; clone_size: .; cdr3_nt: TGTGCCAGCAGCTTGCTAAATCAGCCCCAGCATTTT; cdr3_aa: CASSLLNQPQHF
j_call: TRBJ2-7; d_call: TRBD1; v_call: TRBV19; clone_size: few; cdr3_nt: TGTGCCAGTAGTCGGACAGGGTTCGAGCAGTACTTC; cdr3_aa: CASSRTGFEQYF
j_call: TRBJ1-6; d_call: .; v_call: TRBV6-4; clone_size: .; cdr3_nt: TGTGCCAGCAGTGACCACGGTAATTCACCCCTCCACTTT; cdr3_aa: CASSDHGNSPLHF
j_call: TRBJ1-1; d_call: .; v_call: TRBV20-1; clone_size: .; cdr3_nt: TGCAGTGCTGGTAAGAACACTGAAGCTTTCTTT; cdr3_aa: CSAGKNTEAFF
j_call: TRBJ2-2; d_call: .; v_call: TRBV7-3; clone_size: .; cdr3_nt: TGTGCCAGCAGCCCGGGGTTGTTCGGGACCGGGGAGCTGTTTTTT; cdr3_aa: CASSPGLFGTGELFF
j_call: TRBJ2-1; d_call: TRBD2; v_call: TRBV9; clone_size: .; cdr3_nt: TGTGCCAGCAGCCTTAGCGGGAGGACTGGGGATGAGCAGTTCTTC; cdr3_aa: CASSLSGRTGDEQFF
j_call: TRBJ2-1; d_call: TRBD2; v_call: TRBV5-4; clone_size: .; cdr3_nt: TGTGCCAGCAGCTTGATAGCTAGCGGGGCGTGGAATGAGCAGTTCTTC; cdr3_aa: CASSLIASGAWNEQFF
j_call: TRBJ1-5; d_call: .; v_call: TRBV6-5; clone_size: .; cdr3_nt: TGTGCCAGCAGTTACTCGAACGTTAATCAGCCCCAGCATTTT; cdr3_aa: CASSYSNVNQPQHF
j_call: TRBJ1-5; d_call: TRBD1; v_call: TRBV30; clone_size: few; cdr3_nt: TGTGCCTGGAGAACAGGGGCAGGTCAGCCCCAGCATTTT; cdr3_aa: CAWRTGAGQPQHF